A selection of T cell receptor beta chains follows, all from one sample in a study of radiotherapy plus CTLA-4 blockade in lung cancer. The repertoire was sequenced with immunoSEQ multiplex PCR; TCRdb's copy has only in-frame clones and lacks some. The sample lists under 100,000 clones, around 83% occurring once. The specimen was peripheral blood, collected from a patient treated with radiotherapy plus ipilimumab. The origin of the receptors is a human donor with non-small cell lung cancer that progressed on radiotherapy plus ipilimumab. Both conserved end residues are part of each CDR3. A D gene is named only where the DNA matches it firmly. Rows give clone size only sometimes, using once, few, many, or a class for an expanded clone.

>.|TRBV28|.|TRBJ2-5
CASMADIGVQETQYF
TGTGCCAGCATGGCGGACATAGGGGTTCAAGAGACCCAGTACTTC
>.|TRBV9|.|TRBJ1-1
CASSVPPSTEAFF
TGTGCCAGCAGCGTACCCCCAAGCACTGAAGCTTTCTTT
>.|TRBV5-1|.|TRBJ2-3
CASSQGLGRTDTQYF
TGCGCCAGCAGCCAAGGTTTGGGAAGGACAGATACGCAGTATTTT
>.|TRBV2|.|TRBJ1-5
CASRDTGTQPQHF
TGTGCCAGCAGGGACACAGGGACGCAGCCCCAGCATTTT
>.|TRBV6-6|TRBD1|TRBJ1-1
CASSHTGGEGTEAFF
TGTGCCAGCAGTCACACAGGGGGCGAGGGCACTGAAGCTTTCTTT
>.|TRBV7-9|.|TRBJ2-2
CASSLAGGPPGELFF
TGTGCCAGCAGCTTAGCCGGGGGGCCCCCCGGGGAGCTGTTTTTT
>few|TRBV29-1|TRBD1|TRBJ1-2
CSVKTETGGVGGGYTF
TGCAGCGTCAAAACCGAAACAGGGGGGGTGGGCGGTGGCTACACCTTC
>.|TRBV6-5|.|TRBJ2-7
CASSYGGRWIYEQYF
TGTGCCAGCAGTTACGGTGGGCGGTGGATCTACGAGCAGTACTTC
>.|TRBV4-1|.|TRBJ2-3
CASSRAGASTDTQYF
TGCGCCAGCAGCCGCGCGGGGGCCAGCACAGATACGCAGTATTTT
>.|TRBV9|.|TRBJ2-4
CASSGDSAANIQYF
TGTGCCAGCAGCGGAGACTCCGCCGCAAACATTCAGTACTTC
>few|TRBV28|.|TRBJ1-6
CASSLWEGGSYNSPLHF
TGTGCCAGCAGTTTATGGGAGGGGGGCTCCTATAATTCACCCCTCCACTTT
>.|TRBV7-2|.|TRBJ2-2
CASSLVGTNTGELFF
TGTGCCAGCAGCTTAGTCGGGACAAACACCGGGGAGCTGTTTTTT
>.|TRBV4-3|TRBD1|TRBJ2-2
CASSQHPGQGAVGELFF
TGCGCCAGCAGCCAACATCCGGGACAGGGGGCGGTCGGGGAGCTGTTTTTT
>.|TRBV12-5|.|TRBJ1-1
CASASGVNTEAFF
TGTGCTAGTGCCAGCGGGGTCAACACTGAAGCTTTCTTT
>.|TRBV7-2|TRBD2|TRBJ2-7
CASSLGWLAGSYEQYF
TGTGCCAGCAGCTTAGGATGGCTAGCGGGATCCTACGAGCAGTACTTC
>.|TRBV28|TRBD1|TRBJ1-5
CASRRTGGGNQPQHF
TGTGCCAGCAGGCGTACAGGGGGAGGCAATCAGCCCCAGCATTTT
>.|TRBV5-1|.|TRBJ1-4
CASSMPTVNGELFF
TGCGCCAGCAGCATGCCGACAGTCAATGGAGAACTGTTTTTT
>.|TRBV27|.|TRBJ1-2
CASSIGGNYGYTF
TGTGCCAGCTCAATTGGCGGTAACTATGGCTACACCTTC
>.|TRBV18|.|TRBJ1-3
CASSPADTGNTIYF
TGTGCCAGCTCACCAGCCGACACTGGAAACACCATATATTTT
>.|TRBV6-5|.|TRBJ1-1
CASTLGTEAFF
TGTGCCAGCACCCTTGGTACTGAAGCTTTCTTT
>.|TRBV5-5|.|TRBJ1-6
CASSPTNSPLHF
TGTGCCAGCAGCCCAACCAATTCACCCCTCCACTTT
>.|TRBV5-4|.|TRBJ2-2
CASSQGHSNTGELFF
TGTGCCAGCAGCCAGGGACACTCGAACACCGGGGAGCTGTTTTTT
>.|TRBV6-6|TRBD1|TRBJ2-7
CASSTGQGRYEQYF
TGTGCCAGCAGTACCGGACAGGGGAGGTACGAGCAGTACTTC
>.|TRBV7-9|TRBD2|TRBJ2-7
CASSLAGLAGVEQYF
TGTGCCAGCAGCTTAGCAGGACTAGCGGGAGTAGAGCAGTACTTC
>.|TRBV5-1|TRBD1|TRBJ2-7
CASSLEFGDRGKYEQYF
TGCGCCAGCAGCTTGGAGTTCGGGGACAGGGGCAAATACGAGCAGTACTTC
>.|TRBV7-9|.|TRBJ2-1
CASSLGTGTTYNEQFF
TGTGCCAGCAGCTTAGGGACCGGGACCACTTACAATGAGCAGTTCTTC
>.|TRBV2|.|TRBJ2-1
CASSAGARSYNEQFF
TGTGCCAGCAGTGCAGGGGCCCGCTCCTACAATGAGCAGTTCTTC
>.|TRBV7-9|.|TRBJ1-2
CASQPDGGGYTF
TGTGCCAGCCAACCGGATGGCGGGGGCTACACCTTC
>.|TRBV6-1|TRBD1|TRBJ1-6
CASSGADRGYNSPLHF
TGTGCCAGCAGTGGGGCCGACAGGGGATATAATTCACCCCTCCACTTT
>.|TRBV7-7|.|TRBJ2-5
CASSSQPTHQETQYF
TGTGCTAGCAGCTCTCAACCGACTCACCAAGAGACCCAGTACTTC
>.|TRBV13|TRBD1|TRBJ1-6
CASSLRSGTGGFGNSPLHF
TGTGCCAGCAGCTTAAGAAGTGGGACAGGGGGCTTTGGGAATTCACCCCTCCACTTT
>.|TRBV7-2|.|TRBJ1-1
CASMTSGGTAYLFF
TGTGCCAGCATGACCAGCGGTGGAACAGCCTATCTCTTCTTT
>few|TRBV19|TRBD1|TRBJ1-2
CASSRGQGAAGYTF
TGTGCCAGTAGTAGAGGACAGGGGGCTGCTGGCTACACCTTC
>.|TRBV5-6|.|TRBJ2-4
CASSLTPRDIQYF
TGTGCCAGCAGCTTAACGCCGCGGGACATTCAGTACTTC
>few|TRBV5-1|TRBD2|TRBJ2-1
CASNALAGNSNNEQFF
TGCGCCAGCAACGCACTAGCGGGAAACTCTAACAATGAGCAGTTCTTC
>.|TRBV7-2|TRBD1|TRBJ2-4
CASSLAAGGLAKNIQYF
TGTGCCAGCAGCTTAGCGGCAGGGGGCTTAGCCAAAAACATTCAGTACTTC
>.|TRBV11-3|.|TRBJ2-3
CASSLRTAADTQYF
TGTGCCAGCAGCCTCCGGACGGCGGCAGATACGCAGTATTTT
>.|TRBV6-5|.|TRBJ1-5
CASSTLGQPQHF
TGTGCCAGCAGCACACTGGGTCAGCCCCAGCATTTT
>.|TRBV7-2|.|TRBJ1-4
CASSLVVRDEKLFF
TGTGCCAGCAGCTTAGTGGTCAGGGACGAAAAACTGTTTTTT
>.|TRBV5-1|TRBD1|TRBJ1-3
CASSLATGADTIYF
TGCGCCAGCAGCTTGGCGACAGGGGCTGACACCATATATTTT
>.|TRBV18|.|TRBJ1-5
CASSPASQQPQHF
TGTGCCAGCTCACCAGCGTCGCAGCAGCCCCAGCATTTT
>few|TRBV19|.|TRBJ1-5
CASTLGPYSNQPQHF
TGTGCCAGTACGTTGGGCCCTTATAGCAATCAGCCCCAGCATTTT
>.|TRBV18|.|TRBJ2-5
CASSPRMDQETQYF
TGTGCCAGCTCACCACGGATGGACCAAGAGACCCAGTACTTC
>.|TRBV25-1|TRBD2|TRBJ2-7
CASSETSGLSYEQYF
TGTGCCAGCAGTGAAACTAGCGGACTCTCCTACGAGCAGTACTTC
>.|TRBV5-1|.|TRBJ2-7
CASSLGRYYEQYF
TGCGCCAGCAGCTTGGGCCGATACTACGAGCAGTACTTC